The rows below give T cell receptor beta chains drawn from one sample of a study of blood T cell repertoires in COVID-19. TCRdb's copy holds only in-frame clones and misses some; the assay was immunoSEQ multiplex PCR. The top ten clones hold less than 15% of a sample with roughly 69,000 clones, less than 85% of them seen once. The source material was peripheral blood. All receptors derive from a middle-aged man with COVID-19, enrolled during active disease. The CDR3 runs from the conserved cysteine through the conserved F or W. The D gene is left open where the match is weak. Not all rows give a size; the values are once, few, many and, for expanded clones, a class.

D	V	length	size	J	DNA	CDR3
TRBD1	TRBV7-9	15	NA	TRBJ2-2	TGTGCCAGCAGCTCGACAGGGGCGGGCACCGGGGAGCTGTTTTTT	CASSSTGAGTGELFF
TRBD1	TRBV10-3	16	NA	TRBJ1-3	TGTGCCATCAGCGCGATATTTGACAGGGTGGGAAACACCATATATTTT	CAISAIFDRVGNTIYF
TRBD1	TRBV19	15	NA	TRBJ1-2	TGTGCCAGTAGTATAAAAGGACAGGGGGCGCGCGGCTACACCTTC	CASSIKGQGARGYTF
TRBD2	TRBV6-2/TRBV6-3	15	NA	TRBJ2-3	TGTGCCAGCAGTTACGGACTAGCGGGGGGAGATACGCAGTATTTT	CASSYGLAGGDTQYF
TRBD1	TRBV10-3	13	NA	TRBJ2-7	TGTGCCACCGCGGAACAGGGGACCCACGAGCAGTACTTC	CATAEQGTHEQYF
NA	TRBV11-2	17	NA	TRBJ1-6	TGTGCCAGCAGCTTAAGGTTCGGGGGCTCCTATAATTCACCCCTCCACTTT	CASSLRFGGSYNSPLHF
TRBD1	TRBV5-1	14	few	TRBJ2-5	TGCGCCAGCAGCCTGGACAGGGTGGGTGAGACCCAGTACTTC	CASSLDRVGETQYF
NA	TRBV12-3/TRBV12-4	12	NA	TRBJ1-2	TGTGCCAGCAGTTTGGGAGGGCGAGGCTACACCTTC	CASSLGGRGYTF
NA	TRBV6-5	14	NA	TRBJ2-7	TGTGCCAGCAGTCCGGACGAGGGCTGGCGCGAGCAGTACTTC	CASSPDEGWREQYF
TRBD2	TRBV10-1	17	NA	TRBJ2-1	TGCGCCAGCAGTGAGATGGGCACTAGCGCGGGATACAATGAGCAGTTCTTC	CASSEMGTSAGYNEQFF
TRBD1	TRBV19	17	NA	TRBJ2-2	TGTGCCAGTAGTATAGATAGGGACAGGGGTTATACCGGGGAGCTGTTTTTT	CASSIDRDRGYTGELFF
TRBD2	TRBV5-8	12	once	TRBJ2-1	TGTGCCAGCAGCTTCCCCGGGGGGTTTCAGTTCTTC	CASSFPGGFQFF
TRBD2	TRBV19	17	NA	TRBJ2-5	TGTGCCAGTAGTAGTCAAGGCGGGGGGGCCTATAAAGAGACCCAGTACTTC	CASSSQGGGAYKETQYF
NA	TRBV3-1/TRBV3-2	15	NA	TRBJ1-5	TGTGCCAGCAGCCAAAGGTTCGCGGCGGGCGGGCCCCAGCATTTT	CASSQRFAAGGPQHF
NA	TRBV19	16	NA	TRBJ2-4	TGTGCCAGTAGTATTGGAGGGAATCTAGCCAAAAACATTCAGTACTTC	CASSIGGNLAKNIQYF
TRBD1	TRBV25-1	15	NA	TRBJ2-7	TGTGCCAGCAGTGAGTCGACAGGGGGGGTGTCCGAGCAGTACTTC	CASSESTGGVSEQYF
TRBD1	TRBV6-5	13	NA	TRBJ2-7	TGTGCCAGCTTCGGCAGGGGGTCCTACGAGCAGTACTTC	CASFGRGSYEQYF
TRBD1	TRBV7-9	15	few	TRBJ1-1	TGTGCCAGCAGGATGAAACAGGGGGCGGGCACTGAAGCTTTCTTT	CASRMKQGAGTEAFF
NA	TRBV6-5	15	NA	TRBJ2-7	TGTGCCAGCAGTTATTGGCAGGGGATCTCCTACGAGCAGTACTTC	CASSYWQGISYEQYF
TRBD1	TRBV4-3	15	NA	TRBJ2-3	TGCGCCAGCAGCCCCCGGGACAGGGGTTCAGATACGCAGTATTTT	CASSPRDRGSDTQYF
NA	TRBV21-1	17	NA	TRBJ1-6	TGTGCCAGCAGCAAAGAGGAGGTTAGCTCCTATAATTCACCCCTCCACTTT	CASSKEEVSSYNSPLHF
NA	TRBV6-1	13	few	TRBJ1-1	TGTGCCAGCAGTGATTTGGCGAACACTGAAGCTTTCTTT	CASSDLANTEAFF
NA	TRBV30	13	NA	TRBJ1-2	TGTGCCTGGAGTTTAGGCCCAGGATATGGCTACACCTTC	CAWSLGPGYGYTF
NA	TRBV5-1	16	NA	TRBJ1-4	TGCGCCAGCAGCTATAGTTCCGGGACAAAAAATGAAAAACTGTTTTTT	CASSYSSGTKNEKLFF
TRBD1	TRBV27	17	once	TRBJ1-6	TGTGCCAGCAGCCGGAATCAACAGGGGGCGCATTATTCACCCCTCCACTTT	CASSRNQQGAHYSPLHF
TRBD1	TRBV5-1	18	NA	TRBJ2-6	TGCGCCAGCAGCTTGGAGCAGGGGGCGGGCTCTGGGGCCAACGTCCTGACTTTC	CASSLEQGAGSGANVLTF
NA	TRBV5-5	14	NA	TRBJ1-2	TGTGCCAGCAGCCCCTACCGGGGGAACTATGGCTACACCTTC	CASSPYRGNYGYTF
TRBD1	TRBV3-1/TRBV3-2	17	NA	TRBJ1-5	TGTGCCAGCAGCCAAGAGGGGGGACAGGGAATCCGTCAGCCCCAGCATTTT	CASSQEGGQGIRQPQHF
TRBD2	TRBV7-8	16	few	TRBJ2-3	TGTGCCAGCAGCGCCCTTAGCGGGGGGACCACAGATACGCAGTATTTT	CASSALSGGTTDTQYF
TRBD1	TRBV7-6	15	NA	TRBJ2-7	TGTGCCAGCAGCTCACCGCCGACAGGGGTTTACGAGCAGTACTTC	CASSSPPTGVYEQYF
TRBD1	TRBV5-4	17	NA	TRBJ1-2	TGTGCCAGCAGCTTACGGACAGGGGGCCATGGCTCCTATGGCTACACCTTC	CASSLRTGGHGSYGYTF
NA	TRBV18	16	NA	TRBJ1-4	TGTGCCAGCTCACCACGGAATCGGGGAACTAATGAAAAACTGTTTTTT	CASSPRNRGTNEKLFF
TRBD1	TRBV6-5	14	few	TRBJ1-1	TGTGCCAGCAGTTTAACAGGGGGACGCACTGAAGCTTTCTTT	CASSLTGGRTEAFF
TRBD2	TRBV6-4	15	NA	TRBJ2-1	TGTGCCAGCAGTGACCAAGCGGGGGGAAACAATGAGCAGTTCTTC	CASSDQAGGNNEQFF
TRBD2	TRBV3-1/TRBV3-2	14	NA	TRBJ2-7	TGTGCCAGCAGCCAACTAGCGGGACCCTACGAGCAGTACTTC	CASSQLAGPYEQYF
NA	TRBV7-9	15	NA	TRBJ1-6	TGTGCCAGCAGCTTAGGGGGGCTGGTAAATTCACCCCTCCACTTT	CASSLGGLVNSPLHF
TRBD1	TRBV5-4	16	NA	TRBJ2-3	TGTGCCAGCAGCTTCACAGGGGCAGGGGTGACAGATACGCAGTATTTT	CASSFTGAGVTDTQYF
TRBD1	TRBV9	16	NA	TRBJ2-3	TGTGCCAGCAGCGTAGCAGGGACAGTAAGCACAGATACGCAGTATTTT	CASSVAGTVSTDTQYF
NA	TRBV9	12	few	TRBJ2-3	TGTGCCAGCAGCATGTACACAGATACGCAGTATTTT	CASSMYTDTQYF
TRBD1	TRBV11-3	15	NA	TRBJ2-2	TGTGCCAGCAGCCGACAGGGCTCGAACACCGGGGAGCTGTTTTTT	CASSRQGSNTGELFF
NA	TRBV18	13	NA	TRBJ1-2	TGTGCCAGCTCACCAGTGCAGGAAAATGGCTACACCTTC	CASSPVQENGYTF